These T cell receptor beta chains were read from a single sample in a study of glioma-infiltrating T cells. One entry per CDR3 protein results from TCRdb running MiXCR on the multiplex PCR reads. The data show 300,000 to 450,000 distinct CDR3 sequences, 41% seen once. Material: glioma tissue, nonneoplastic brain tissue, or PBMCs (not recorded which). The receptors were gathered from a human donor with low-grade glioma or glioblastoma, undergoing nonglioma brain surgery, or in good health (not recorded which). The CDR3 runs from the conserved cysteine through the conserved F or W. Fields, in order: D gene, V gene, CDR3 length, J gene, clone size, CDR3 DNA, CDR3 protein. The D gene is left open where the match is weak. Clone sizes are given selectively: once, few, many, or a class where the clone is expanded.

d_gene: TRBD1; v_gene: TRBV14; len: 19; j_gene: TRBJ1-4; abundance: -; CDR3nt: TGTGCCAGCAGCCACGGCCCCGGGACAGGGAGACCAACTAATGAAAAACTGTTTTTT; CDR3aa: CASSHGPGTGRPTNEKLFF
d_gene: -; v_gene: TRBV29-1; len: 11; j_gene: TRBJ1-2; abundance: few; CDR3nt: TGCAGCGTTGACCCAGTTAATGGCTACACCTTC; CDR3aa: CSVDPVNGYTF
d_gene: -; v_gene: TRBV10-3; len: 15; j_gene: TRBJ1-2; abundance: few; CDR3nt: TGTGCCATCAGTGAGTCGGGGGGCCGGTACTATGGCTACACCTTC; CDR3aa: CAISESGGRYYGYTF
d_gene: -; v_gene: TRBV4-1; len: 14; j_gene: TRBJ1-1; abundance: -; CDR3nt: TGCGCCAGCAGCCAAGAAGCAGGGCCTACCGAAGCTTTCTTT; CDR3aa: CASSQEAGPTEAFF
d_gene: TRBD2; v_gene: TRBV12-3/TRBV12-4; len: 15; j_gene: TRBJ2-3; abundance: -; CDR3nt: TGTGCCAGTAGTTCAGAGCGGGGGTACACAGATACGCAGTATTTT; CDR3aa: CASSSERGYTDTQYF
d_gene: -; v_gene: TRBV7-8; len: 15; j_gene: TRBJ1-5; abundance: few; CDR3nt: TGTGCCAGCAGCTTACTGTTCAATAGCAATCAGCCCCAGCATTTT; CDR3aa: CASSLLFNSNQPQHF
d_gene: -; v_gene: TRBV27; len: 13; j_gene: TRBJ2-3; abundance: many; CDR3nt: TGTGCCGTTAGACTATCTAGCACAGATACGCAGTATTTT; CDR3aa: CAVRLSSTDTQYF
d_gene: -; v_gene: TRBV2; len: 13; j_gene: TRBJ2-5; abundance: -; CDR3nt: TGTGCCAGCGGGATACTAGTAATGGAGACCCAGTACTTC; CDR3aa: CASGILVMETQYF
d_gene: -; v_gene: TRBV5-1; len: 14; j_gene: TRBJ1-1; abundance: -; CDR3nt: TGCGCCAGCAGCTTTTTTCTGGACCTACGAGAAGCTTTCTTT; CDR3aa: CASSFFLDLREAFF
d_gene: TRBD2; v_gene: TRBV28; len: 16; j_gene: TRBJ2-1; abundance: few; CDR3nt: TGTGCCAGCAGTTCACCAGCGGGAGGCCTCTACAATGAGCAGTTCTTC; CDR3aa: CASSSPAGGLYNEQFF
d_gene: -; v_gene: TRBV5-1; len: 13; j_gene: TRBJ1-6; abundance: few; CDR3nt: TGCGCCAGCAGCTACGGTTCGGATTCACCCCTCCACTTT; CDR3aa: CASSYGSDSPLHF
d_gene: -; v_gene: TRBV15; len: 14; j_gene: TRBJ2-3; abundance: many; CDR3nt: TGTGCCACCAGCCCGGGGGTAATTCCAGATACGCAGTATTTT; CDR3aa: CATSPGVIPDTQYF
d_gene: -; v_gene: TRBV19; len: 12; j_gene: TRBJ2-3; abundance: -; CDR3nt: TGTGCCAGGAGCTTTAAAGCAGATACGCAGTATTTT; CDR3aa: CARSFKADTQYF
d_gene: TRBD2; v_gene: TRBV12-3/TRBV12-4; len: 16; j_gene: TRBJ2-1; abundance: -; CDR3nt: TGTGCCAGCAGGGATGACAGCGGGAGAGGGTACAATGAGCAGTTCTTC; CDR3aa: CASRDDSGRGYNEQFF
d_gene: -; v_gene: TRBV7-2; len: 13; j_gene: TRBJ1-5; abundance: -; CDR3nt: TGTGCCAGCGGCTTAGGGCGTGATCAGCCCCAGCATTTT; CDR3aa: CASGLGRDQPQHF
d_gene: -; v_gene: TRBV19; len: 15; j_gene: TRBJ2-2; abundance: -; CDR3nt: TGTGCCAGTGCCCAGGACCCGGGCGGCACCGGGGAGCTGTTTTTT; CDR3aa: CASAQDPGGTGELFF
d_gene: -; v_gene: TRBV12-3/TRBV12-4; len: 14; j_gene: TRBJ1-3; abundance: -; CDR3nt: TGTGCCAGCACGGGCCGCGGCCCCGGAAACAACATATATTTT; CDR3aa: CASTGRGPGNNIYF
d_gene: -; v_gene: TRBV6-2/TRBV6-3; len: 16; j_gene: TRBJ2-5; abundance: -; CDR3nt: TGTGCCAGCAGTTTTACAGAATTGGGTCCCAAAGAGACCCAGTACTTC; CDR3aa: CASSFTELGPKETQYF
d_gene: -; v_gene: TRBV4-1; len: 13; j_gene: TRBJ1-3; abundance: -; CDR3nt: TGCGCCAGCAGCCCAAGCTTCGGGAACACCATATATTTT; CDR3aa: CASSPSFGNTIYF
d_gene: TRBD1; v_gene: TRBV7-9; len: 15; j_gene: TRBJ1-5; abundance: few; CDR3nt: TGTGCCAGCAGCGAAGGGACAGGAGACAATCAGCCCCAGCATTTT; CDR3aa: CASSEGTGDNQPQHF
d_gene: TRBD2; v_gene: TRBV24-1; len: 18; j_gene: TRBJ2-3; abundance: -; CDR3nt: TGTGCCACCAGCCCAGGATCCTTACTAGCGGGGTTCACAGATACGCAGTATTTT; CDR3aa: CATSPGSLLAGFTDTQYF
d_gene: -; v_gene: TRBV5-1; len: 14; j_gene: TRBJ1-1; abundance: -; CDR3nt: TGCGCCAGCAGCTTGCAGGACAGAAGCACTGAAGCTTTCTTT; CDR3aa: CASSLQDRSTEAFF
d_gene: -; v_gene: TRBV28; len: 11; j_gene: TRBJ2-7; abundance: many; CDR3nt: TGTGCCAGCAGTTGGCAGGGGGAGCAGTACTTC; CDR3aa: CASSWQGEQYF
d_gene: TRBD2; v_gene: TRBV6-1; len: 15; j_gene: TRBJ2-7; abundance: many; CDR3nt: TGTGCCAGCAGTTCCCTAGCGGGAACGGTGAACGAGCAGTACTTC; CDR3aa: CASSSLAGTVNEQYF
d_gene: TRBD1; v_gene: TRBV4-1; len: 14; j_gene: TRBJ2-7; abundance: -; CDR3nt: TGCGCCAGCAGCCGAGGGGACAGCCCCTACGAGCAGTACTTC; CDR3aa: CASSRGDSPYEQYF
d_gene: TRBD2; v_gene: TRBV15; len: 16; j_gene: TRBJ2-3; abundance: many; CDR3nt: TGTGCCACCAGCAGAGTGACTAGCGGGGCCCGCGATACGCAGTATTTT; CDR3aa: CATSRVTSGARDTQYF
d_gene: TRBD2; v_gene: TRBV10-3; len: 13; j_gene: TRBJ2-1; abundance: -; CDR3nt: TGTGCCATCACGGCCAGCGGGAGCAATGAGCAGTTCTTC; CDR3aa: CAITASGSNEQFF
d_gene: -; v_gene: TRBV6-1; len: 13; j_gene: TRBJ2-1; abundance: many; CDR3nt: TGTGCCAGCATGAAGGACTTTTACAATGAGCAGTTCTTC; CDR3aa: CASMKDFYNEQFF
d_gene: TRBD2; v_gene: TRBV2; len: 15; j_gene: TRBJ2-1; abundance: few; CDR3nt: TGTGCCAGCAGCCCCGGACTAGCGGGATCGGAGGGGCAGTTCTTC; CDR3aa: CASSPGLAGSEGQFF
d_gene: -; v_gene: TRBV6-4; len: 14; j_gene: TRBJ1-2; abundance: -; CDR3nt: TGTGCCAGCAGTGAGCAGCCCGGTCTGTATGGCTACACCTTC; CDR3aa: CASSEQPGLYGYTF
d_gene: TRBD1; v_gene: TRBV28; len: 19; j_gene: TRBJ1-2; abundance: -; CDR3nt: TGTGCCAGCAGTTCGGGACAGGTTTTTGCCAATTTGGGGTACTATGGCTACACCTTC; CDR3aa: CASSSGQVFANLGYYGYTF
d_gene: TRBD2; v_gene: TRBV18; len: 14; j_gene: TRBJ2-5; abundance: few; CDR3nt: TGTGCCAGCTCAACGACTAGCGGGAGCGTGACCCAGTACTTC; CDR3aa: CASSTTSGSVTQYF
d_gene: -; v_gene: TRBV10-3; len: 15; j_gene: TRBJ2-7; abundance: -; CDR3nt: TGTGCCATCAGTGAGGAGAAGGACGGATCTGATGAGCAGTACTTC; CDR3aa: CAISEEKDGSDEQYF